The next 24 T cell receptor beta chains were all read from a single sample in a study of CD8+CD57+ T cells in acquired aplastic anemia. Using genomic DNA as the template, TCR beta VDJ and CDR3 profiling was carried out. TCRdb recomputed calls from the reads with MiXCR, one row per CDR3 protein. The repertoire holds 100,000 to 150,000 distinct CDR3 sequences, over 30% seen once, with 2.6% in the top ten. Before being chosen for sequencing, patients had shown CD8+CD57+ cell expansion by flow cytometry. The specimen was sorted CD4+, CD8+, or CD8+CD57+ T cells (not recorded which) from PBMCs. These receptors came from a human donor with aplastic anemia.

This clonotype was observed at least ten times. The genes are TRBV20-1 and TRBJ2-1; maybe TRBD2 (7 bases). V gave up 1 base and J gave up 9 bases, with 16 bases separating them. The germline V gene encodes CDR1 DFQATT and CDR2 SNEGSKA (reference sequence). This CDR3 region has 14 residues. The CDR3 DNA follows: TGCAGTGCTAGAGGGTGGGGGGGCCGCAGTGAGCAGTTCTTC. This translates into CSARGWGGRSEQFF.

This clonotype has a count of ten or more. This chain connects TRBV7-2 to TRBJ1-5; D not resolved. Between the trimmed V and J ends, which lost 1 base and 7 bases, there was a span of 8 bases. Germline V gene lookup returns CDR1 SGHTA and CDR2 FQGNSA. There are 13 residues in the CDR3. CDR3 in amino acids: CASSLDGYQPQHF. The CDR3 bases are TGTGCCAGCAGCTTAGACGGATACCAGCCCCAGCATTTT.

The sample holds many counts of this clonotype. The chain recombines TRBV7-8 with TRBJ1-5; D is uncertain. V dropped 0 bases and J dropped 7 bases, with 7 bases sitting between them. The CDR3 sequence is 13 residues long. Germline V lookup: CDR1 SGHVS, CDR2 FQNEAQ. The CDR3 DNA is TGTGCCAGCAGCTTAGCCTCGGCCCAGCCCCAGCATTTT. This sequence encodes CASSLASAQPQHF. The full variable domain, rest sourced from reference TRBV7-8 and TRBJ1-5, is GAGVSQSPRYKVAKRGQDVALRCDPISGHVSLFWYQQALGQGPEFLTYFQNEAQLDKSGLPSDRFFAERPEGSVSTLKIQRTQQEDSAVYLCASSLASAQPQHFGDGTRLSIL.

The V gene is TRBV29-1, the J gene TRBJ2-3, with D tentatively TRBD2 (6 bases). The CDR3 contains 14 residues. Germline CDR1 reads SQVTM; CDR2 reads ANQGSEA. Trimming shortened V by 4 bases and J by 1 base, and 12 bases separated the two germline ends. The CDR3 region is CSVGTSLGTDTQYF. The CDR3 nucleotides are TGCAGCGTTGGAACTAGCCTCGGCACAGATACGCAGTATTTT.

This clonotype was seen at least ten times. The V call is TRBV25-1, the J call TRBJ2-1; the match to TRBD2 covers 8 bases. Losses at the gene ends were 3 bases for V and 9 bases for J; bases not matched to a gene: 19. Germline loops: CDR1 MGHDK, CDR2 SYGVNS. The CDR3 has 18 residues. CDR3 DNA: TGTGCCAGCAGTGATTTTCGGGGGGGCGCAGGAAGGTCCGCTGAGCAGTTCTTC. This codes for CASSDFRGGAGRSAEQFF.

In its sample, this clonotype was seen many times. CDR3 bases: TGCGCCAGCAGCCCGACAGGCCAGTCCAATCAGCCCCAGCATTTT. Translated: CASSPTGQSNQPQHF. The V and J genes are TRBV5-1 and TRBJ1-5; possibly TRBD1 for D (6 bases). Trimming pared 4 bases from V and 3 bases from J, leaving 14 bases between. This CDR3 contains 15 residues. Germline CDR1 SGHRS, CDR2 YFSETQ.

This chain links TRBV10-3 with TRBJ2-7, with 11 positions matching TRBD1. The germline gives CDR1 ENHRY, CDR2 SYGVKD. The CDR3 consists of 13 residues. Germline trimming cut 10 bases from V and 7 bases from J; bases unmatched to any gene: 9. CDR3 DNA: TGTGCCAGCGGACAGGGGGCTCCGGGGGAGCAGTACTTC. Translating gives CASGQGAPGEQYF.

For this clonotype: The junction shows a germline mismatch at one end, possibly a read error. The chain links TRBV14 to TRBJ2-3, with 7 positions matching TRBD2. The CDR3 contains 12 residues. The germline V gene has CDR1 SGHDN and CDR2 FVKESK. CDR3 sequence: CASSQAGGTRYF. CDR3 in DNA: TGTGCCAGCAGCCAAGCGGGAGGTACGCGGTATTTT.

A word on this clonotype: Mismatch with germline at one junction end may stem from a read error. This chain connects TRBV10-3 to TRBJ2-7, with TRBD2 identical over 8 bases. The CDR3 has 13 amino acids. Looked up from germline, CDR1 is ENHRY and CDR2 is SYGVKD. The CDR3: CASSYSAGDEQYF. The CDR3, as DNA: TGTGCCAGCAGTTACTCAGCGGGGGATGAGCAGTACTTC.

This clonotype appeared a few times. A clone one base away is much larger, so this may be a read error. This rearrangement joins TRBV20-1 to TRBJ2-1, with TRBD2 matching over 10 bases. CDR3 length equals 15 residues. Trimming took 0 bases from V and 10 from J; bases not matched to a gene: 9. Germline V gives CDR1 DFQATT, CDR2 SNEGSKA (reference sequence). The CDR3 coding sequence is TGCAGTGCTAGAGATCTTCCAAGCGGGGGGGTAGAGCAGTTCTTC. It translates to CSARDLPSGGVEQFF.

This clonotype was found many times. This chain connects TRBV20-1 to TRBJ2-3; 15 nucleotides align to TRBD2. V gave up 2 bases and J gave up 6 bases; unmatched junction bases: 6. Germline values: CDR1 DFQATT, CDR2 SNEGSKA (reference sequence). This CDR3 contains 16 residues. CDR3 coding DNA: TGCAGTGCTAGATGGACTAGCGGGGGGGCTCTGGATACGCAGTATTTT. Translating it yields CSARWTSGGALDTQYF.

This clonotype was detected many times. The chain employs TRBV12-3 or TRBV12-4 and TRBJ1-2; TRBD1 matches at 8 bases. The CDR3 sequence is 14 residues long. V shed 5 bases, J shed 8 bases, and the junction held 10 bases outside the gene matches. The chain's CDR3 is CASSGTGSNGGYTF. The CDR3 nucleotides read TGTGCCAGCAGTGGGACAGGAAGTAATGGGGGCTACACCTTC.

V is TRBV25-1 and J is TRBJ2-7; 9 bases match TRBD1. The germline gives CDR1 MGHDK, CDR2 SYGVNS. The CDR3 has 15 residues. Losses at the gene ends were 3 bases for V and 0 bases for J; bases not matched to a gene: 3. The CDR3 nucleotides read TGTGCCAGCAGTGATGCGGGACAGGGCTCCTACGAGCAGTACTTC. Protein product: CASSDAGQGSYEQYF.

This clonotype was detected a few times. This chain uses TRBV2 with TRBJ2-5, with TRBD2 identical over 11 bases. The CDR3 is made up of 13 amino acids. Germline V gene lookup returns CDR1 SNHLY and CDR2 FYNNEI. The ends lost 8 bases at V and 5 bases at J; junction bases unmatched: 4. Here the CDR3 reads CASGWTSGETQYF. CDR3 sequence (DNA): TGTGCCAGCGGATGGACTAGCGGGGAGACCCAGTACTTC.

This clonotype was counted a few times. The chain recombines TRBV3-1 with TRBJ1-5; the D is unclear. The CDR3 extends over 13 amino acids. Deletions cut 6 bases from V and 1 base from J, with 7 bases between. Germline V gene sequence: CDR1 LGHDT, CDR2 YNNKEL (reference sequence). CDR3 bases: TGTGCCAGCAGTTTCCAAAGCAATCAGCCCCAGCATTTT. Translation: CASSFQSNQPQHF.

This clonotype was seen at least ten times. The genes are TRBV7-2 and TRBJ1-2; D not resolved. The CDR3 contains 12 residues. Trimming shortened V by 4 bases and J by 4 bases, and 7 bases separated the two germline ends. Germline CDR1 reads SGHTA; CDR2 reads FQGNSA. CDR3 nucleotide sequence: TGTGCCAGCAGCTCCGCCCCCTATGGCTACACCTTC. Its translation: CASSSAPYGYTF.

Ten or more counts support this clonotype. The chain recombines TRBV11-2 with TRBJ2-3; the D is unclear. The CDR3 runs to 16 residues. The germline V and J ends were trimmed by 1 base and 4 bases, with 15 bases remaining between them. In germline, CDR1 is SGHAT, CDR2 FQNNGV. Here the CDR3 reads CASSLVANSVADTQYF. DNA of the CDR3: TGTGCCAGCAGCTTAGTGGCTAACTCGGTGGCAGATACGCAGTATTTT. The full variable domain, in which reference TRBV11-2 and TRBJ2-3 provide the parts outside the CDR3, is EAGVAQSPRYKIIEKRQSVAFWCNPISGHATLYWYQQILGQGPKLLIQFQNNGVVDDSQLPKDRFSAERLKGVDSTLKIQPAKLEDSAVYLCASSLVANSVADTQYFGPGTRLTVL.

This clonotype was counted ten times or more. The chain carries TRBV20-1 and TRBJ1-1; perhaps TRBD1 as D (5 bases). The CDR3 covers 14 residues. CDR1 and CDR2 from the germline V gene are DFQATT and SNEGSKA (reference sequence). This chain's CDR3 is CRTSRMGVNTEAFF. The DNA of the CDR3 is TGCAGGACTTCCCGAATGGGGGTGAACACTGAAGCTTTCTTT.

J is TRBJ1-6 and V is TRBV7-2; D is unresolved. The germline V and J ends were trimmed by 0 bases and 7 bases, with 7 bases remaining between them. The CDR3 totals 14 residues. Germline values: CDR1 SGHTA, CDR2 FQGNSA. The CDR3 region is CASSLANGNSPLHF. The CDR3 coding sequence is TGTGCCAGCAGCTTAGCGAACGGCAATTCACCCCTCCACTTT.

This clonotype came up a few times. CDR3: CASSLDAAKEAFF. Here the CDR3 DNA reads TGTGCCAGCAGCTTGGATGCGGCCAAAGAAGCTTTCTTT. The chain links TRBV5-4 to TRBJ1-1, with unresolved D. The CDR3 has 13 residues. Trimming took 0 bases from V and 8 from J, leaving 11 bases between them. The germline V gene encodes CDR1 SGHNT and CDR2 YYREEE (reference sequence).

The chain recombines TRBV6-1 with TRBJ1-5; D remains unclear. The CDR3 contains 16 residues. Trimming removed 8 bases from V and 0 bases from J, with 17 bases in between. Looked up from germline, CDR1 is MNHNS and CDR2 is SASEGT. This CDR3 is CASSLYQAHSNQPQHF. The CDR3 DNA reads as TGTGCCAGCTCACTCTACCAGGCCCATAGCAATCAGCCCCAGCATTTT.

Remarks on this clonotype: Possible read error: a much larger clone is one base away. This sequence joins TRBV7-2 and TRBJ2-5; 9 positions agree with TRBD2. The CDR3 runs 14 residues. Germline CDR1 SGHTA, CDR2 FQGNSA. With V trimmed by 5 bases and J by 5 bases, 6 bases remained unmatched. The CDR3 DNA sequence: TGTGCCAGCAGCCAGCGGGGGGAGAGGGAGACCCAGTACTTC. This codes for CASSQRGERETQYF.

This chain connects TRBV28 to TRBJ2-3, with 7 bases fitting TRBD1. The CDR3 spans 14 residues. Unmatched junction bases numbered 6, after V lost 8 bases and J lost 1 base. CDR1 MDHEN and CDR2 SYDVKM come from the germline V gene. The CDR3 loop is CASYGQVGTDTQYF. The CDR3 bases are TGTGCCAGCTACGGACAGGTCGGCACAGATACGCAGTATTTT. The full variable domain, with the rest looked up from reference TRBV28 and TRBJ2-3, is DVKVTQSSRYLVKRTGEKVFLECVQDMDHENMFWYRQDPGLGLRLIYFSYDVKMKEKGDIPEGYSVSREKKERFSLILESASTNQTSMYLCASYGQVGTDTQYFGPGTRLTVL.

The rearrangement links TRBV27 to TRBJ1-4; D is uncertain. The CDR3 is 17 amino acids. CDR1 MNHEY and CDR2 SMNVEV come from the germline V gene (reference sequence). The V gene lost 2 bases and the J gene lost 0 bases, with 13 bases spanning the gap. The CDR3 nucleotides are TGTGCCAGCAGTTTAACGGGGTTCCAGTCAACTAATGAAAAACTGTTTTTT. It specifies CASSLTGFQSTNEKLFF.